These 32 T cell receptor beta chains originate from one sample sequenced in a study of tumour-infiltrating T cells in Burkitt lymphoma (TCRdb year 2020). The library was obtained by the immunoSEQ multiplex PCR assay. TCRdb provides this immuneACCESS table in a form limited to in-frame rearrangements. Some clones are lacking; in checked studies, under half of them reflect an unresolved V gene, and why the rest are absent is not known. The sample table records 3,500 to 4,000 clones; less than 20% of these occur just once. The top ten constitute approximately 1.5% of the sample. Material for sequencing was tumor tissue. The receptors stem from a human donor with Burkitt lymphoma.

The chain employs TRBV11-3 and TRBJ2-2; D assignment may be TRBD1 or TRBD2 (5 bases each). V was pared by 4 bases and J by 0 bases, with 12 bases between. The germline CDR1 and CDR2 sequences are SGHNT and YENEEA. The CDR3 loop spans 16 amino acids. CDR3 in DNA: TGTGCCAGCAGCTGGGGACGGAAAGCGAACACCGGGGAGCTGTTTTTT. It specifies CASSWGRKANTGELFF. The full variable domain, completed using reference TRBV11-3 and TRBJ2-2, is EAGVVQSPRYKIIEKKQPVAFWCNPISGHNTLYWYLQNLGQGPELLIRYENEEAVDDSQLPKDRFSAERLKGVDSTLKIQPAELGDSAVYLCASSWGRKANTGELFFGEGSRLTVL.

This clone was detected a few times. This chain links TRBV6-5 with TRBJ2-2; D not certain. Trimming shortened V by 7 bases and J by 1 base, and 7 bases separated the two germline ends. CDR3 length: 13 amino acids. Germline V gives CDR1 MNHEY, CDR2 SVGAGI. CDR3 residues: CASIPGNTGELFF. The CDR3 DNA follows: TGTGCCAGCATTCCAGGGAACACCGGGGAGCTGTTTTTT.

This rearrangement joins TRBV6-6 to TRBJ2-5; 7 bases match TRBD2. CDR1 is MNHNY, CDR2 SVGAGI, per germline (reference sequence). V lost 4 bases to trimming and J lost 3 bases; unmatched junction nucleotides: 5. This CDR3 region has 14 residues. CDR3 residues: CASSSVLAEETQYF. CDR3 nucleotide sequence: TGTGCCAGCAGTTCTGTCCTAGCGGAAGAGACCCAGTACTTC.

The CDR3 sequence is CASSFLGGHEQYF. The DNA of the CDR3 is TGCGCCAGCAGCTTCCTGGGCGGGCACGAGCAGTACTTC. The chain is built from TRBV5-1 and TRBJ2-7, with D possibly being TRBD2 (5 bases). The V gene's germline CDR1 is SGHRS and CDR2 YFSETQ. The CDR3 runs to 13 residues. The ends were cut back, 2 bases at V and 5 bases at J, with 11 bases in the middle.

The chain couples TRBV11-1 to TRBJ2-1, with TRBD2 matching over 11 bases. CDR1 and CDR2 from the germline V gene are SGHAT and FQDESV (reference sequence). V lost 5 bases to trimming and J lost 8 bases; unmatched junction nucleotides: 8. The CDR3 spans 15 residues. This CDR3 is CASSPVAGGRDEQFF. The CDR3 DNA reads TGTGCCAGCAGCCCCGTAGCGGGAGGGAGGGATGAGCAGTTCTTC. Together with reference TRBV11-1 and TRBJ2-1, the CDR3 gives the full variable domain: EAEVAQSPRYKITEKSQAVAFWCDPISGHATLYWYRQILGQGPELLVQFQDESVVDDSQLPKDRFSAERLKGVDSTLKIQPAELGDSAMYLCASSPVAGGRDEQFFGPGTRLTVL.

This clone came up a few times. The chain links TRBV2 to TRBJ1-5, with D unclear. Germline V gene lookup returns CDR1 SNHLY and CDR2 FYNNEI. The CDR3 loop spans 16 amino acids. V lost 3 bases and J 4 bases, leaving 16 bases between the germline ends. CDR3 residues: CASSDIGNNLNQPQHF. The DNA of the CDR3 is TGTGCCAGCAGTGATATAGGGAACAACTTAAATCAGCCCCAGCATTTT. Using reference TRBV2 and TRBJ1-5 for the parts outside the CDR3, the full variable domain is EPEVTQTPSHQVTQMGQEVILRCVPISNHLYFYWYRQILGQKVEFLVSFYNNEISEKSEIFDDQFSVERPDGSNFTLKIRSTKLEDSAMYFCASSDIGNNLNQPQHFGDGTRLSIL.

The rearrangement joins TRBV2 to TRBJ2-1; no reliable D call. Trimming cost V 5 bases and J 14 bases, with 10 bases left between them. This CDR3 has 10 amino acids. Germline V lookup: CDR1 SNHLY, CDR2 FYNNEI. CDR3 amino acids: CASSTEVEFF. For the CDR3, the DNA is TGTGCCAGCAGTACTGAGGTGGAGTTCTTC.

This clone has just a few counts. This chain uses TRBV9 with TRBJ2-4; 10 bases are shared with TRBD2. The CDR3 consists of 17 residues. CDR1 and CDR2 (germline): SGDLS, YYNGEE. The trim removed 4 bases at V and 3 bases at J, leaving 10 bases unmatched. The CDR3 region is CASSPKGTSGVKNIQYF. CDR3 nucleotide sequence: TGTGCCAGCAGCCCTAAGGGAACTAGCGGGGTCAAAAACATTCAGTACTTC.

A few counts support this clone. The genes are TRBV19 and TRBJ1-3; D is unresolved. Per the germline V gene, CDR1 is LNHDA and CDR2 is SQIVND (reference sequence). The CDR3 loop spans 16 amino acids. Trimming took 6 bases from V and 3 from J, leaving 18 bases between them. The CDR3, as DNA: TGTGCCAGTAGAGGATGGGCACCCCTCCTTGGAAACACCATATATTTT. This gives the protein CASRGWAPLLGNTIYF.

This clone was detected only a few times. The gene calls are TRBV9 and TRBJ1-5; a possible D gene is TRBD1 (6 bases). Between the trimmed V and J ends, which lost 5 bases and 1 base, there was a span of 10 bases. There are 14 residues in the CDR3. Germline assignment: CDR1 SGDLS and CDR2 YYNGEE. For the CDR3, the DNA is TGTGCCAGCAGAGGGGGGGGGAGCAATCAGCCCCAGCATTTT. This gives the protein CASRGGGSNQPQHF.

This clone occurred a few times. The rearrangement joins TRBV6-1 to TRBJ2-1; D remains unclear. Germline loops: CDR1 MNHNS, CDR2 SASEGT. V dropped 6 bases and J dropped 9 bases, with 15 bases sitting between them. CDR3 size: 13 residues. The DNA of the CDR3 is TGTGCCAGCAGAAGCCTTAGGGATCCTGAGCAGTTCTTC. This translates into CASRSLRDPEQFF.

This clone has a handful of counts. CDR3 nucleotide sequence: TGTGCCAGCAGCGTAGCCCTCTCCTACAATGAGCAGTTCTTC. Amino acids: CASSVALSYNEQFF. The chain is built from TRBV9 and TRBJ2-1; no firm D call. V was shortened by 0 bases and J by 0 bases, with 4 bases between the two germline ends. The V gene's germline CDR1 is SGDLS and CDR2 YYNGEE. The CDR3 is 14 residues long.

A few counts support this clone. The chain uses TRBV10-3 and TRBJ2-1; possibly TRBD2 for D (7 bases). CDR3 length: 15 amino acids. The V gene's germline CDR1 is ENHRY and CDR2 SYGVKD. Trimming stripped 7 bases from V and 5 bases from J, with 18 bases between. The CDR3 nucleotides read TGTGCCATCAAGGGGGGAGCTAGCGGCCACAATGAGCAGTTCTTC. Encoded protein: CAIKGGASGHNEQFF.

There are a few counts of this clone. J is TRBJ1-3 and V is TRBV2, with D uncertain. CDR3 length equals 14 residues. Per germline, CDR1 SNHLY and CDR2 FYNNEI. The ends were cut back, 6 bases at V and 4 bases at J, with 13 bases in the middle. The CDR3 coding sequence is TGTGCCAGCAGCGGACGCCTCAGAGGAAACACCATATATTTT. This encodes CASSGRLRGNTIYF.

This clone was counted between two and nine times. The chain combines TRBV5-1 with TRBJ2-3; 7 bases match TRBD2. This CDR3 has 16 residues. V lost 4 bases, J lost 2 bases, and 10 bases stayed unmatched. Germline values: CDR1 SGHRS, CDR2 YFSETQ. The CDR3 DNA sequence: TGCGCCAGCAGCCCGCCCCTAGCGGAAACCACAGATACGCAGTATTTT. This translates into CASSPPLAETTDTQYF.

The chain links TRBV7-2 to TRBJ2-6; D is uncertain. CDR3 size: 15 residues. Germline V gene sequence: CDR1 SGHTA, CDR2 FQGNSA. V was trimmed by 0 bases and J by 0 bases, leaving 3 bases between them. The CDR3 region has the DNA TGTGCCAGCAGCTTAGCGGTCTCTGGGGCCAACGTCCTGACTTTC. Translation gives CASSLAVSGANVLTF.

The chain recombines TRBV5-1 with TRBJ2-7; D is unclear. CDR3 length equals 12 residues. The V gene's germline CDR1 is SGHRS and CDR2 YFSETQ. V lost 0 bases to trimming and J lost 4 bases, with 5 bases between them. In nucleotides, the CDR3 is TGCGCCAGCAGCTTGGGCGATTACGAGCAGTACTTC. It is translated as CASSLGDYEQYF. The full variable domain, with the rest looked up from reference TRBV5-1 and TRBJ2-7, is KAGVTQTPRYLIKTRGQQVTLSCSPISGHRSVSWYQQTPGQGLQFLFEYFSETQRNKGNFPGRFSGRQFSNSRSEMNVSTLELGDSALYLCASSLGDYEQYFGPGTRLTVT.

CDR3 coding DNA: TGTGCCTGGAGTGTACTGGGGGCGAACACTGAAGCTTTCTTT. It yields the protein CAWSVLGANTEAFF. The rearrangement uses TRBV30 and TRBJ1-1; TRBD1 is a possible D gene (6 bases). V was cut by 0 bases and J by 1 base, with 9 bases left in between. CDR3 size: 14 residues. CDR1 and CDR2 (germline): GTSNPN, SVGIG (reference sequence).

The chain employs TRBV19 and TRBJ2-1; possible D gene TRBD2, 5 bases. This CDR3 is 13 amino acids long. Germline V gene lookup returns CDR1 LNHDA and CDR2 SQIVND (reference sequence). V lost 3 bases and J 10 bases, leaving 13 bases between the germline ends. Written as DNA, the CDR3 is TGTGCCAGTAGTATTGTTGTGGGAGAGGAGCAGTTCTTC. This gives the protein CASSIVVGEEQFF.

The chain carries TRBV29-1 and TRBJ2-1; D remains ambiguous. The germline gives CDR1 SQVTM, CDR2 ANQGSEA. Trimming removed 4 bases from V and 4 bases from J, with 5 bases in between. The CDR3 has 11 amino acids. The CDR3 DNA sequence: TGCAGCGTTGGCACGTACAATGAGCAGTTCTTC. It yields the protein CSVGTYNEQFF.

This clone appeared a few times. The CDR3 DNA reads as TGTGCCAGCCCGACGGGTCGGGGGCGGAACACTGAAGCTTTCTTT. This gives the protein CASPTGRGRNTEAFF. This chain connects TRBV2 to TRBJ1-1, with D tentatively TRBD1 (6 bases). The ends were cut back, 8 bases at V and 1 base at J, with 17 bases in the middle. The length of the CDR3 is 15 residues. Germline CDR1 SNHLY, CDR2 FYNNEI.

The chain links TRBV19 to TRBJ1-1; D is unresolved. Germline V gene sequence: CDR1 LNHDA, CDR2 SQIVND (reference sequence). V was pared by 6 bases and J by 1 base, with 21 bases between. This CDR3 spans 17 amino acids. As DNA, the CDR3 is TGTGCCAGTAGGACTGGGGTCAGGATTGAGGGGAACACTGAAGCTTTCTTT. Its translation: CASRTGVRIEGNTEAFF.

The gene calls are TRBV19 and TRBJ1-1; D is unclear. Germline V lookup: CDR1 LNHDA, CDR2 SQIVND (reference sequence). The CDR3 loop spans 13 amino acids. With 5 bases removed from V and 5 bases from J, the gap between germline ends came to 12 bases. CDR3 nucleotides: TGTGCCAGTAGTGCCTTAATGTGGACTGAAGCTTTCTTT. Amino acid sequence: CASSALMWTEAFF.

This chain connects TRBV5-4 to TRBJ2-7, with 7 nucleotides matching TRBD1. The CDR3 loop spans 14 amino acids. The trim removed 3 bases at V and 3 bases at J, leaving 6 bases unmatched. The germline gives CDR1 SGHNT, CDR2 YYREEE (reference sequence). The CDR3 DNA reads TGTGCCAGCAGCTCGCCCGGGACAGACTACGAGCAGTACTTC. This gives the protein CASSSPGTDYEQYF.

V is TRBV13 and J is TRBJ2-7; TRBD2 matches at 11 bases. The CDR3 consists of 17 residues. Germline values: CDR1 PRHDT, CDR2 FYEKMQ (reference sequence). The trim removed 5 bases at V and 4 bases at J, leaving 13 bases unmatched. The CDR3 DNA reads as TGTGCCAGCAGCACCCTAGTAGGCACTAGCGGGAGTTACGAGCAGTACTTC. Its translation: CASSTLVGTSGSYEQYF.

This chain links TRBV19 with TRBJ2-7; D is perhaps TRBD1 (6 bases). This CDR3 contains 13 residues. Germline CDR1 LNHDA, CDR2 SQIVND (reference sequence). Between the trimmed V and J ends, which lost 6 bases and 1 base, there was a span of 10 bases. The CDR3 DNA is TGTGCCAGTAGCCGGGACAATTCCTACGAGCAGTACTTC. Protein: CASSRDNSYEQYF.

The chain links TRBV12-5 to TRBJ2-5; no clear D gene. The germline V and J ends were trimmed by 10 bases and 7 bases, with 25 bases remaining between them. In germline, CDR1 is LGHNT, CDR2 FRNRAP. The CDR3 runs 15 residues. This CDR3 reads CATTPVGIGLSTQYF. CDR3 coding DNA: TGTGCTACCACCCCGGTCGGTATTGGCTTGTCGACCCAGTACTTC.

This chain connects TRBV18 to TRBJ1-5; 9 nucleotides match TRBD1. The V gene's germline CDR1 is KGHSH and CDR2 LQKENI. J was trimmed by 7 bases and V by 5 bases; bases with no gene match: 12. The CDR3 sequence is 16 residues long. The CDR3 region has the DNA TGTGCCAGCTCATCCGAGGACAGGGGAGGCGGGCAGCCCCAGCATTTT. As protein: CASSSEDRGGGQPQHF.

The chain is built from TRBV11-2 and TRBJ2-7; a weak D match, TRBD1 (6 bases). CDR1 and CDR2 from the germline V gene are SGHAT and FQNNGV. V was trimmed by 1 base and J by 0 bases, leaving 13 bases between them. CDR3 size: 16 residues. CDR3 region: CASSLGRGGSSYEQYF. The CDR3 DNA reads TGTGCCAGCAGCTTAGGGAGAGGGGGTAGCTCCTACGAGCAGTACTTC.

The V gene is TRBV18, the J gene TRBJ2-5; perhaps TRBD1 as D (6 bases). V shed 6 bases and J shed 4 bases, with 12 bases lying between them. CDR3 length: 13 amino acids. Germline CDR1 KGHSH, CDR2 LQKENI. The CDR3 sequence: CASSSSGAETQYF. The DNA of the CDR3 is TGTGCCAGCTCCTCATCAGGGGCAGAGACCCAGTACTTC. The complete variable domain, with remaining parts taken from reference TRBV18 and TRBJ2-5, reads NAGVMQNPRHLVRRRGQEARLRCSPMKGHSHVYWYRQLPEEGLKFMVYLQKENIIDESGMPKERFSAEFPKEGPSILRIQQVVRGDSAAYFCASSSSGAETQYFGPGTRLLVL.

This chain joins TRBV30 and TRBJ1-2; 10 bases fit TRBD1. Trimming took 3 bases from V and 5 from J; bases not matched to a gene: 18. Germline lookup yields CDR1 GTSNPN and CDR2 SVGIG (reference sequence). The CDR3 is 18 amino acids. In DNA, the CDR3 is TGTGCCTGGAGACCCCTCCTCCGGGACAGGGGTTTCATATATGGCTACACCTTC. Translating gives CAWRPLLRDRGFIYGYTF. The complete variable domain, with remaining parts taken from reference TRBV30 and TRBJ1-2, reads SQTIHQWPATLVQPVGSPLSLECTVEGTSNPNLYWYRQAAGRGLQLLFYSVGIGQISSEVPQNLSASRPQDRQFILSSKKLLLSDSGFYLCAWRPLLRDRGFIYGYTFGSGTRLTVV.

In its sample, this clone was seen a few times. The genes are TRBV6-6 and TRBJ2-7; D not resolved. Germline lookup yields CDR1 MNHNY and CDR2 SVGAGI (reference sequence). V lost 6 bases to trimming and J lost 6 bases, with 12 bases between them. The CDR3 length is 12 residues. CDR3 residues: CASSHGVGEQYF. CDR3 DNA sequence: TGTGCCAGCAGCCACGGCGTAGGCGAGCAGTACTTC.